This TCR beta chain was observed in a study of OX40 agonist ivuxolimab in advanced cancers. As for the study in general: Dose-escalation patients' cancers were hepatocellular carcinoma, melanoma, renal cell or head and neck cancer. Findings of the study overall: On average, CD8+ T cells showed a greater number of expanded clones than CD4+.

With respect to this clone: Its target is unknown.

The germline V and J ends were trimmed by 4 bases and 6 bases, with 7 bases remaining between them. The CDR3 contains 12 residues. CDR1 SNHLY and CDR2 FYNNEI come from the germline V gene. TCRdb's table, derived via immunoSEQ multiplex PCR, lists solely in-frame clones and lacks some. This table has roughly 68,000 clones, over 75% appearing once. People who had autoimmune disease history or systemic immunosuppression were excluded. The sample in question was CD4+ or CD8+ T cells sorted from blood, obtained in a trial of the OX40 agonist ivuxolimab. V is TRBV2 and J is TRBJ2-1; possibly TRBD2 for D (6 bases). The sequence derives from an adult with an advanced solid tumor such as melanoma, head and neck, liver or kidney cancer. The CDR3 spells CASSVGGNEQFF. The CDR3 nucleotides read TGTGCCAGCAGTGTCGGGGGCAATGAGCAGTTCTTC.